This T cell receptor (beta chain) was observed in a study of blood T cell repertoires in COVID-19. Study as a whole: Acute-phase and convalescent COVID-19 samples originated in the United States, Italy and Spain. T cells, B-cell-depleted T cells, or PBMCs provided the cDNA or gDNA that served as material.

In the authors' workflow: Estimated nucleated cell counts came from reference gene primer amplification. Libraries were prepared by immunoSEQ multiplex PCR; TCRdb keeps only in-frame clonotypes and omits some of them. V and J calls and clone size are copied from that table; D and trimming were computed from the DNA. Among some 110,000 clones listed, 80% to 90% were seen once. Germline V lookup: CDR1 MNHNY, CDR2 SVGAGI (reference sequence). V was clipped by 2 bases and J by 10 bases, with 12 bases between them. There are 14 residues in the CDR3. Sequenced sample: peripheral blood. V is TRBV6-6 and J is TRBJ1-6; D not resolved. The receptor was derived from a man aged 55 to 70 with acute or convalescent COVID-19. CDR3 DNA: TGTGCCAGCAGTTACGCGCAGGAAGGATCACCCCTCCACTTT. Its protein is CASSYAQEGSPLHF.